The TCR beta chain under discussion was sequenced for a study of PD-1 blockade in classical Hodgkin lymphoma. Remarks on this clone: No antigen is known for it.

Study-wide points: There remain no defined causes for the repertoire differences, which possibly reflect disease activity or prior therapy. The study found that TCR diversity rose significantly by C4D1 in CD4+ but not CD8+ cells. Complete responders' baseline diversity resembled that of newly diagnosed patients.

The protocol was immunoSEQ multiplex PCR, while the TCRdb copy is restricted to in-frame clones and leaves out a portion. The repertoire has 100,000 or so clones, roughly 87% of them found once; the top ten carry 15% to 20%. Time point described: cycle 4 day 1 (C4D1), after five to seven weeks of nivolumab. All the patients suffered relapse after autologous stem cell transplantation, and brentuximab vedotin exposure differed. Patients' outcomes at their best amounted to complete response, partial response or progressive disease. Deletions cut 4 bases from V and 1 base from J, with 19 bases between. Looked up from germline, CDR1 is SGHTA and CDR2 is FQGNSA. The CDR3 has 17 amino acids.

V is TRBV7-2 and J is TRBJ1-1; no firm D call. Sequencing used peripheral blood mononuclear cells (PBMCs), obtained before the fourth cycle of nivolumab. This TCR was recovered from a human donor with classical Hodgkin lymphoma. CDR3: CASSSTSHGLRNTEAFF. CDR3 DNA sequence: TGTGCCAGCAGCTCGACTTCACACGGGCTCAGGAACACTGAAGCTTTCTTT. Full variable domain (outside the CDR3, taken from reference TRBV7-2 and TRBJ1-1): GAGVSQSPSNKVTEKGKDVELRCDPISGHTALYWYRQSLGQGLEFLIYFQGNSAPDKSGLPSDRFSAERTGGSVSTLTIQRTQQEDSAVYLCASSSTSHGLRNTEAFFGQGTRLTVV.